This T cell receptor beta chain derives from a study of cytomegalovirus exposure and HLA in healthy donors. Study details: Approximately 85 million unique TCRs from HLA-typed donors were held in an early release of data. Broader study findings: Upon later analysis, HLA-associated TCR beta chains proved more clonally expanded than other, equally common chains. Per a later analysis, 15,000 to 20,000 TCR beta sequences showed association with HLA alleles at 0.05 false discovery rate.

V lost 4 bases, J lost 8 bases, and 13 bases stayed unmatched. The germline V gene encodes CDR1 SEHNR and CDR2 FQNEAQ (reference sequence). This CDR3 has 18 amino acids. Researchers ran the PCR with 60 Vbeta and 13 Jbeta primers. The table came from immunoSEQ multiplex PCR; TCRdb's copy has only in-frame clones and leaves some out. This sample has under 250,000 clones, with roughly 87% found just once. Only a few counts were recorded for this clone. Its antigen is not known. The sequence was obtained from a man aged 35 to 55 in good health and CMV-seropositive. The gene calls are TRBV7-9 and TRBJ2-1, with 14 bases fitting TRBD2. Sequenced sample: PBMCs. The CDR3: CASSSGLAGDLWADEQFF. CDR3 DNA: TGTGCCAGCAGCTCGGGACTAGCGGGAGATCTCTGGGCGGATGAGCAGTTCTTC.